The 18 T cell receptor beta chains below come from one sample, sequenced in a study of blood T cells in healthy people across ages. It was with a sample-barcoded 5' primer and a J-beta primer mix that a second PCR of about 6 to 12 cycles was run. MiXCR, run by TCRdb on the 5' RACE reads, gives a single entry per CDR3 protein. There are approximately 600,000 distinct CDR3 sequences in the sample; 58% occur only once, and over 30% lies in the top ten. The source material was blood. All receptors come from a man in his fifties or sixties in good health.

This clonotype was counted a few times. An end of the junction does not agree with germline; a read error may underlie this. The rearrangement links TRBV5-1 to TRBJ2-7; 9 positions agree with TRBD1. The CDR3 has 14 amino acids. CDR1 and CDR2 (germline): SGHRS, YFSETQ. The CDR3 coding sequence is TGTGCCAGCAGCTTGGGACAGGGAGGCGACGAGCAGTACTTC. Encoded protein: CASSLGQGGDEQYF. Supplemented by reference TRBV5-1 and TRBJ2-7, the full variable domain reads KAGVTQTPRYLIKTRGQQVTLSCSPISGHRSVSWYQQTPGQGLQFLFEYFSETQRNKGNFPGRFSGRQFSNSRSEMNVSTLELGDSALYLCASSLGQGGDEQYFGPGTRLTVT.

The chain uses TRBV20-1 and TRBJ1-6; 7 nucleotides match TRBD1. Germline CDR1 DFQATT, CDR2 SNEGSKA (reference sequence). V trimming: 6 bases; J trimming: 5 bases; junction bases outside the gene matches: 10. The CDR3 loop spans 15 amino acids. The CDR3: CSAQPGTVNNSPLHF. The CDR3 bases are TGCAGTGCCCAACCCGGGACAGTGAATAATTCACCCCTCCACTTT.

The chain combines TRBV25-1 with TRBJ1-1; 7 nucleotides align to TRBD1. Germline V gene sequence: CDR1 MGHDK, CDR2 SYGVNS. The CDR3 runs to 13 residues. Germline trimming cut 7 bases from V and 0 bases from J; bases unmatched to any gene: 2. This chain's CDR3 is CASIDRVNTEAFF. The CDR3 DNA is TGTGCCAGCATAGACAGGGTGAACACTGAAGCTTTCTTT.

This rearrangement joins TRBV7-2 to TRBJ2-1; D may be TRBD2 (6 bases). Trimming shortened V by 4 bases and J by 2 bases, and 15 bases separated the two germline ends. The CDR3 runs to 16 residues. Germline loops: CDR1 SGHTA, CDR2 FQGNSA. The chain's CDR3 is CASSYQIAATYNEQFF. In nucleotides, the CDR3 is TGTGCCAGCAGCTACCAAATAGCGGCTACCTACAATGAGCAGTTCTTC.

The chain joins TRBV4-2 to TRBJ1-2, with TRBD1 identical over 8 bases. V shed 4 bases and J 0 bases; nucleotides not matched to a gene: 4. Germline CDR1 reads LGHNA; CDR2 reads YNFKEQ. This CDR3 spans 15 amino acids. CDR3: CASSPGQGTNYGYTF. The CDR3 region has the DNA TGTGCCAGCAGCCCAGGACAGGGAACTAACTATGGCTACACCTTC.

The sample holds a few counts of this clonotype. The V and J genes are TRBV9 and TRBJ2-7; 8 positions match TRBD1. CDR3 length: 15 amino acids. Unmatched junction bases numbered 4, after V lost 0 bases and J lost 2 bases. Germline CDR1 reads SGDLS; CDR2 reads YYNGEE. The CDR3 sequence is CASSVGDRLTYEQYF. CDR3 sequence (DNA): TGTGCCAGCAGCGTAGGGGACAGGTTGACCTACGAGCAGTACTTC.

The V call is TRBV7-2, the J call TRBJ2-7; D is perhaps TRBD1 or TRBD2 (5 bases each). V was clipped by 5 bases and J by 0 bases, with 14 bases between them. This CDR3 is built from 15 residues. The germline V gene encodes CDR1 SGHTA and CDR2 FQGNSA. In nucleotides, the CDR3 is TGTGCCAGCAGCCCCTCGGGGCCCCGCTCCTACGAGCAGTACTTC. It translates to CASSPSGPRSYEQYF. Variable domain in full (rest from reference TRBV7-2 and TRBJ2-7): GAGVSQSPSNKVTEKGKDVELRCDPISGHTALYWYRQSLGQGLEFLIYFQGNSAPDKSGLPSDRFSAERTGGSVSTLTIQRTQQEDSAVYLCASSPSGPRSYEQYFGPGTRLTVT.

V and J are TRBV9 and TRBJ2-4, with a possible D match to TRBD1 (6 bases). The CDR3 consists of 11 residues. The germline gives CDR1 SGDLS, CDR2 YYNGEE. The CDR3 bases are TGTGAACAGGGTGCCAAAAACATTCAGTACTTC. Its translation is CEQGAKNIQYF.

J is TRBJ2-4 and V is TRBV6-5; D ambiguous. Trimming took 8 bases from V and 1 from J, leaving 6 bases between them. The germline CDR1 and CDR2 sequences are MNHEY and SVGAGI. This CDR3 spans 12 amino acids. The DNA for the CDR3 is TGTGCCAGCCGGTCGGCCAAAAACATTCAGTACTTC. It specifies CASRSAKNIQYF.

The chain employs TRBV29-1 and TRBJ2-1, with 8 bases that match TRBD2. Germline loops: CDR1 SQVTM, CDR2 ANQGSEA. V lost 2 bases to trimming and J lost 0 bases; unmatched junction nucleotides: 6. The CDR3 totals 16 residues. This chain's CDR3 is CSVEPSGWSSYNEQFF. The CDR3 DNA reads TGCAGCGTTGAACCTAGCGGGTGGAGCTCCTACAATGAGCAGTTCTTC.

The chain is built from TRBV7-9 and TRBJ1-1; 7 positions agree with TRBD1. V lost 3 bases, J lost 7 bases, and 8 bases stayed unmatched. CDR3 size: 14 residues. Germline V lookup: CDR1 SEHNR, CDR2 FQNEAQ (reference sequence). For the CDR3, the DNA is TGTGCCAGCAGCTTCACCGTACAGGGGTTTGAAGCTTTCTTT. It specifies CASSFTVQGFEAFF.

The J gene is TRBJ2-5, the V gene TRBV5-1; D is unresolved. The CDR3 runs 14 residues. The germline V gene has CDR1 SGHRS and CDR2 YFSETQ. V lost 2 bases and J lost 2, with 10 bases in between. The CDR3 DNA reads as TGCGCCAGCAGCTTTAGACGTCCACAAGAGACCCAGTACTTC. Protein: CASSFRRPQETQYF.

The chain carries TRBV7-9 and TRBJ2-4; the match to TRBD2 covers 14 bases. The DNA end favors TRBJ2-5, so the J call may be wrong. Germline V gene data show CDR1 as SEHNR and CDR2 as FQNEAQ (reference sequence). The CDR3 runs 16 residues. CDR3 in amino acids: CASSRLGLAGAETQYF. CDR3 nucleotide sequence: TGTGCCAGCAGCCGACTGGGACTAGCGGGGGCAGAGACCCAGTACTTC.

The CDR3: CASSYLSGLAGNNEQFF. DNA of the CDR3: TGTGCCAGCAGTTACCTCTCGGGACTAGCGGGGAATAATGAGCAGTTCTTC. J is TRBJ2-1 and V is TRBV6-6; TRBD2 matches 13 bases. Germline loops: CDR1 MNHNY, CDR2 SVGAGI (reference sequence). The CDR3 is 17 residues long. With 2 bases clipped from V and 7 bases from J, the junction kept 8 bases outside the gene matches.

The rearrangement joins TRBV6-4 to TRBJ2-7; D is uncertain. The CDR3 runs 11 residues. From germline, CDR1 is MRHNA and CDR2 SNTAGT. V was clipped by 2 bases and J by 2 bases, with 1 base between them. The CDR3 nucleotides read TGTGCCAGCAGTGACACCTACGAGCAGTACTTC. Encoded protein: CASSDTYEQYF.

The rearrangement links TRBV5-5 to TRBJ2-1; D might be TRBD1 or TRBD2, each matching 6 bases. Trimming pared 0 bases from V and 15 bases from J, leaving 22 bases between. Germline V gives CDR1 SGHKS, CDR2 YYEKEE (reference sequence). The CDR3 is 15 residues long. CDR3 protein: CASSLGEESRDTRFF. The CDR3 bases are TGTGCCAGCAGCTTGGGGGAGGAATCCCGGGACACGCGGTTCTTC.

J is TRBJ2-7 and V is TRBV7-2; possible D gene TRBD1, 6 bases. Near its end, the DNA agrees better with TRBJ2-5, so the J call may be wrong. The CDR3 runs to 13 residues. Germline CDR1 and CDR2: SGHTA and FQGNSA. Here the CDR3 reads CASSLEQQGTQYF. Written as DNA, the CDR3 is TGTGCCAGCAGCTTAGAACAACAGGGGACCCAGTACTTC.

This chain connects TRBV4-2 to TRBJ1-1, with D maybe TRBD1 (5 bases). This CDR3 is built from 14 residues. V was shortened by 0 bases and J by 4 bases, with 9 bases between the two germline ends. Germline lookup yields CDR1 LGHNA and CDR2 YNFKEQ. CDR3: CASSQDHGGTEAFF. The DNA of the CDR3 is TGTGCCAGCAGCCAAGATCATGGGGGCACTGAAGCTTTCTTT.